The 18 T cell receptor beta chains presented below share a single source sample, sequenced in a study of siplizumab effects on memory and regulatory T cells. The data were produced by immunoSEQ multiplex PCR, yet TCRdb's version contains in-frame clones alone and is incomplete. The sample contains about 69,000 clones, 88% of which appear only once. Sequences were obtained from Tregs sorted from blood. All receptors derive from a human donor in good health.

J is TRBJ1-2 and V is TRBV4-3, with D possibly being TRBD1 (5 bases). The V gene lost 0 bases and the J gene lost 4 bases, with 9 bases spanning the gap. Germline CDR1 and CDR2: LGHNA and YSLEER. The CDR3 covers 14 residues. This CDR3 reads CASSQDLGAYGYTF. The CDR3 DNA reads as TGCGCCAGCAGCCAAGATCTAGGGGCCTATGGCTACACCTTC.

This chain's CDR3 is CASSLVATGGGGKAYEQYF. As DNA, the CDR3 is TGTGCCAGCAGCTTAGTGGCGACAGGGGGCGGTGGGAAAGCCTACGAGCAGTACTTC. The chain couples TRBV7-9 to TRBJ2-7; 10 bases line up with TRBD1. The J segment lost 2 bases and the V segment lost 1 base, leaving 14 bases of the junction unmatched. In germline, CDR1 is SEHNR, CDR2 FQNEAQ (reference sequence). There are 19 residues in the CDR3.

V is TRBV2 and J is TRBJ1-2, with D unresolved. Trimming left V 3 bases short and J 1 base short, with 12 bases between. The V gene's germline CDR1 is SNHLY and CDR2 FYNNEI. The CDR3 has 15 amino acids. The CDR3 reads CASSDWTAGNYGYTF. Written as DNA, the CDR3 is TGTGCCAGCAGTGATTGGACCGCTGGTAACTATGGCTACACCTTC.

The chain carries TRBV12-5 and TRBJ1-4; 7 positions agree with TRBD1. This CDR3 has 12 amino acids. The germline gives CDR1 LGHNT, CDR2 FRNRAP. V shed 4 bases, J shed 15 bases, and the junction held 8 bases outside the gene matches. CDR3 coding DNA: TGTGCTAGTGGTTCGCTAGGGGGCCAATTGTTTTTT. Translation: CASGSLGGQLFF.

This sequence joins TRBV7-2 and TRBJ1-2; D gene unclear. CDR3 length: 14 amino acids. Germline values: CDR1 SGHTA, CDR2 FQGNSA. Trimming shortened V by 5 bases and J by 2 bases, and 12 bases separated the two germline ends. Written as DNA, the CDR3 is TGTGCCAGCAGCCGTACCAGAGGGAACTATGGCTACACCTTC. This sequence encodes CASSRTRGNYGYTF.

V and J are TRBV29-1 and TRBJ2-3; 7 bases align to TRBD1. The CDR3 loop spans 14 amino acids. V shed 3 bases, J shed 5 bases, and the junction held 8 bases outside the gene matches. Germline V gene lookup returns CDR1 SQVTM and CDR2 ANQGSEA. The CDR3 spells CSVDVRGSRDTQYF. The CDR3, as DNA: TGCAGCGTTGATGTCAGGGGGTCGCGAGATACGCAGTATTTT.

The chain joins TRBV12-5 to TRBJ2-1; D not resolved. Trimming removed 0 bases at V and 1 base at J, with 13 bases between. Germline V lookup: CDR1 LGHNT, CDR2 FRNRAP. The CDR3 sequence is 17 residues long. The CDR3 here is CASGLVLADYSYNEQFF. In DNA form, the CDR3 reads TGTGCTAGTGGTTTGGTACTGGCGGATTATTCCTACAATGAGCAGTTCTTC.

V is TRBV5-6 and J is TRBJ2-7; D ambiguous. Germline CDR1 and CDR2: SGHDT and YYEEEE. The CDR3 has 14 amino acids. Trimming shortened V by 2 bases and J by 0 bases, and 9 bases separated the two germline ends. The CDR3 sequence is CASSLDPSSYEQYF. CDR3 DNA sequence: TGTGCCAGCAGCTTAGATCCGAGCTCCTACGAGCAGTACTTC.

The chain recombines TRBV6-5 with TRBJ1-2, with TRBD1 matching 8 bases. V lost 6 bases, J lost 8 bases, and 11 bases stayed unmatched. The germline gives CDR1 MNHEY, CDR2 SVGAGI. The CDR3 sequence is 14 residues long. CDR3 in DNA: TGTGCCAGCAGGATGACAGGGGCTCGTAGAGGCTACACCTTC. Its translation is CASRMTGARRGYTF.

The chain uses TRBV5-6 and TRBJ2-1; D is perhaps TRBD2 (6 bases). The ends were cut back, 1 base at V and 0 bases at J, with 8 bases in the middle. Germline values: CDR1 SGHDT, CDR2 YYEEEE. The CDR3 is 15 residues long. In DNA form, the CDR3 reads TGTGCCAGCAGCTTGCGGGGGAGCTCCTACAATGAGCAGTTCTTC. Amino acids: CASSLRGSSYNEQFF.

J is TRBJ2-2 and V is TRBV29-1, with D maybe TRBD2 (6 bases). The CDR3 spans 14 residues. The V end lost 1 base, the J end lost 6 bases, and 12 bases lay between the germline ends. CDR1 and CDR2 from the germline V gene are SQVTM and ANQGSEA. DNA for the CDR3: TGCAGCGTTGAAGTAAGGAGGGGCCCCGGGGAGCTGTTTTTT. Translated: CSVEVRRGPGELFF.

CDR3 residues: CASSVQGVREAFF. CDR3 DNA sequence: TGTGCCAGCAGCGTCCAGGGAGTGCGTGAAGCTTTCTTT. The rearrangement links TRBV25-1 to TRBJ1-1; tentatively, D is TRBD1 (5 bases). V lost 6 bases to trimming and J lost 7 bases, with 15 bases between them. The CDR3 has 13 amino acids. Germline V gives CDR1 MGHDK, CDR2 SYGVNS.

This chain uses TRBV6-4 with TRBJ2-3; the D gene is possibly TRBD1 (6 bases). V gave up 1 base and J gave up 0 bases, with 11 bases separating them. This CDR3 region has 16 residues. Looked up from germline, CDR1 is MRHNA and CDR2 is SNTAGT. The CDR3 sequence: CASSDLGDTSTDTQYF. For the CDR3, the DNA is TGTGCCAGCAGTGACTTGGGGGACACTAGCACAGATACGCAGTATTTT.

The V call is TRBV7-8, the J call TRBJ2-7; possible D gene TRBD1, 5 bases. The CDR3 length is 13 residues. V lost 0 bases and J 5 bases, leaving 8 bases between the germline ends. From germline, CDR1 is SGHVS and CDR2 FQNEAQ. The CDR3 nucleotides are TGTGCCAGCAGCTTAGCGGGGCGGAACGAGCAGTACTTC. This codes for CASSLAGRNEQYF.

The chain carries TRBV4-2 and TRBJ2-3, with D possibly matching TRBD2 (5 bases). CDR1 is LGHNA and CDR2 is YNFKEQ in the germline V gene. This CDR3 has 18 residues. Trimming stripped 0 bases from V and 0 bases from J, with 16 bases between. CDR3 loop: CASSQDHVSGPSTDTQYF. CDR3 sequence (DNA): TGTGCCAGCAGCCAAGATCACGTAAGCGGCCCTAGCACAGATACGCAGTATTTT.

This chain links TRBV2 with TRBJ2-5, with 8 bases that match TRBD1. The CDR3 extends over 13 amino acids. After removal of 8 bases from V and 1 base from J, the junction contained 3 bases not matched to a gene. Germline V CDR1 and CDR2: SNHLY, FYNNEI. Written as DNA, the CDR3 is TGTGCCAGCGTACAGGGGGGCCAAGAGACCCAGTACTTC. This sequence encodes CASVQGGQETQYF.

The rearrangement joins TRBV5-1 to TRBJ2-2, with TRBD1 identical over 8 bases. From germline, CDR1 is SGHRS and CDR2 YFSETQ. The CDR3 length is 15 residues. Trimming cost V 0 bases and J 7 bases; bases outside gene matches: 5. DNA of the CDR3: TGCGCCAGCAGCTTGGGCCAGGGGGCTGTCGGGGAGCTGTTTTTT. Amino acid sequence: CASSLGQGAVGELFF. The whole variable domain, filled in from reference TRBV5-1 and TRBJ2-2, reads KAGVTQTPRYLIKTRGQQVTLSCSPISGHRSVSWYQQTPGQGLQFLFEYFSETQRNKGNFPGRFSGRQFSNSRSEMNVSTLELGDSALYLCASSLGQGAVGELFFGEGSRLTVL.

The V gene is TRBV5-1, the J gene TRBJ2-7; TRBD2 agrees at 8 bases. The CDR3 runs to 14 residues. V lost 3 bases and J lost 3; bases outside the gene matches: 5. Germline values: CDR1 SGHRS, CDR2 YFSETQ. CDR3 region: CASSWGLGFYEQYF. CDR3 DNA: TGCGCCAGCAGCTGGGGACTAGGGTTCTACGAGCAGTACTTC.